The T cell receptor (beta chain) described here comes from a study of cytomegalovirus exposure and HLA in healthy donors. Study conclusions and caveats: Relative to equally common others, HLA-associated TCR beta chains showed greater clonal expansion in a later analysis. Per published accounts, TCR beta sequences correctly predicted the HLA-A and HLA-B alleles of most subjects.

In the case of this clone: Antigen unknown.

60 Vbeta and 13 Jbeta primers were used in PCR. The method was immunoSEQ multiplex PCR; TCRdb's version includes in-frame clones alone and lacks a portion of them. The repertoire has roughly 130,000 clones, around two thirds of them found once; the top ten carry about 8.9%. V shed 0 bases and J shed 6 bases, with 13 bases lying between them. Looked up from germline, CDR1 is SGHRS and CDR2 is YFSETQ. The CDR3 has 15 amino acids. What was sequenced was PBMCs. This sequence joins TRBV5-1 and TRBJ1-3, with D hard to call. The receptor was isolated from a woman in her 40s in good health and CMV-seropositive. The CDR3 sequence is CASSLDSIAINTIYF. CDR3 DNA sequence: TGCGCCAGCAGCTTGGACTCCATTGCGATAAACACCATATATTTT.